In this sample, the clone carrying this TCR beta chain turned up a few times. Antigen specificity is unknown. As to treatment: oral pan-JAK inhibitor, 5-10 mg twice daily. Alopecia areata patients provided lesional scalp punch biopsies and peripheral blood. Sorted out of PBMCs were CD4+ T cells and CD8+ T cells. The data are from a study of CD8+ T cells in alopecia areata. Study context: Scoring of treated patients' severity used the percentage of affected scalp area. Points from the study as a whole: Many expanded lesional clones persisted in scalp and blood during tofacitinib treatment.

Reverse transcription of extracted RNA yielded cDNA, which provided the sequencing template. Libraries were prepared by immunoSEQ multiplex PCR; TCRdb keeps only in-frame clonotypes and omits some of them. The sample lists 200,000 to 250,000 clones; 50% to 75% were seen once. V lost 5 bases, J lost 7 bases, and 6 bases lay in between. Germline lookup yields CDR1 MNHEY and CDR2 SVGAGI. This CDR3 comprises 12 residues. V usage is TRBV6-5 and J usage is TRBJ1-6; a possible D gene is TRBD1 (6 bases). This sequence originates from a human donor with alopecia areata. Here the sequenced sample was CD4+ T cells sorted from blood, taken at week 4, from a patient treated with tofacitinib. Written as DNA, the CDR3 is TGTGCCAGCAGTACAGGGAATTCACCCCTCCACTTT. Residues: CASSTGNSPLHF.